Presented here are 13 T cell receptor beta chains from one specimen sequenced in a study of control samples from healthy donors and cancer patients. Repertoires were generated with immunoSEQ multiplex PCR, while TCRdb's copy carries only in-frame clones and drops some. The data hold 150,000 or so clones, with just under 95% observed a single time. Source material: PBMCs. These receptors were taken from a man aged 55 to 69 with colorectal cancer.

The chain has TRBV12-3 or TRBV12-4 and TRBJ1-2, with a possible D match to TRBD1 (5 bases). Trimming stripped 2 bases from V and 5 bases from J, with 9 bases between. The CDR3 covers 13 residues. The chain's CDR3 is CASSLQGWYGYTF. In nucleotides, the CDR3 is TGTGCCAGCAGTTTACAGGGCTGGTATGGCTACACCTTC.

This chain joins TRBV5-1 and TRBJ2-3, with TRBD1 matching 8 bases. V was pared by 7 bases and J by 4 bases, with 11 bases of the junction left unmatched. The CDR3 contains 15 residues. Germline loops: CDR1 SGHRS, CDR2 YFSETQ. This CDR3 is CASSATTGGSDTQYF. CDR3 nucleotide sequence: TGCGCCAGCTCTGCCACCACAGGGGGTTCAGATACGCAGTATTTT.

DNA of the CDR3: TGTGCCAGCAGTTCACAGACCAATCAGCCCCAGCATTTT. Its protein is CASSSQTNQPQHF. V gene TRBV6-6 combines with J gene TRBJ1-5; no clear D gene. Germline V lookup: CDR1 MNHNY, CDR2 SVGAGI (reference sequence). This CDR3 is built from 13 residues. Trimming removed 4 bases at V and 3 bases at J, with 7 bases between.

The V call is TRBV7-6, the J call TRBJ1-3; no definite D call. CDR1 and CDR2 (germline): SGHVS, FNYEAQ. The CDR3 contains 13 residues. Trimming removed 2 bases at V and 4 bases at J, with 6 bases between. CDR3 sequence (DNA): TGTGCCAGCAGCTTATATCAGGGAAACACCATATATTTT. As protein: CASSLYQGNTIYF.

The chain is built from TRBV10-1 and TRBJ2-7, with D possibly matching TRBD1 (5 bases). This CDR3 has 13 amino acids. The germline V and J ends were trimmed by 4 bases and 7 bases, with 14 bases remaining between them. The germline CDR1 and CDR2 sequences are WNHNN and SYGVQD (reference sequence). The CDR3 sequence is CASSGQLLEEQYF. CDR3 nucleotides: TGCGCCAGCAGTGGACAGCTGCTAGAGGAGCAGTACTTC.

This chain uses TRBV27 with TRBJ1-5, with 7 bases that match TRBD1. Unmatched junction bases numbered 9, after V lost 6 bases and J lost 4 bases. Germline V gene sequence: CDR1 MNHEY, CDR2 SMNVEV (reference sequence). The CDR3 has 15 residues. The CDR3 nucleotides read TGTGCCAGCAGAAAATCCCCGGGACAGAATCAGCCCCAGCATTTT. Translated, it gives CASRKSPGQNQPQHF.

V gene TRBV4-1 combines with J gene TRBJ2-6, with D hard to call. Germline-derived CDR1 and CDR2 are MGHRA and YSYEKL. The germline V and J ends were trimmed by 1 base and 3 bases, with 10 bases remaining between them. The CDR3 length is 16 residues. The CDR3 DNA sequence: TGCGCCAGCAGCCAAGCCACCAGTGGTGGGGCCAACGTCCTGACTTTC. It encodes CASSQATSGGANVLTF.

This clone occurred once. V usage is TRBV30 and J usage is TRBJ2-1, with D unresolved. There are 13 residues in the CDR3. CDR1 and CDR2 (germline): GTSNPN, SVGIG (reference sequence). The V end lost 1 base, the J end lost 8 bases, and 12 bases lay between the germline ends. This chain's CDR3 is CAWSGGPYDEQFF. The CDR3 DNA reads as TGTGCCTGGAGTGGGGGTCCGTACGATGAGCAGTTCTTC.

The chain combines TRBV20-1 with TRBJ2-7; 9 nucleotides match TRBD1. The CDR3 has 11 amino acids. V trimming: 6 bases; J trimming: 3 bases; junction bases outside the gene matches: 0. Germline values: CDR1 DFQATT, CDR2 SNEGSKA (reference sequence). CDR3 DNA: TGCAGTGCGGGACAGGGCTACGAGCAGTACTTC. Translation gives CSAGQGYEQYF.

The J gene is TRBJ2-1, the V gene TRBV4-2; perhaps D is TRBD1 or TRBD2 (6 bases each). The CDR3 has 15 amino acids. V shed 3 bases and J shed 5 bases, with 14 bases lying between them. The germline CDR1 and CDR2 sequences are LGHNA and YNFKEQ. Here the CDR3 DNA reads TGTGCCAGCAGCCAGGATACTAGGGGGGACAATGAGCAGTTCTTC. Translated, it gives CASSQDTRGDNEQFF.

The J gene is TRBJ1-1, the V gene TRBV6-5; maybe TRBD1 (5 bases). There are 15 residues in the CDR3. The germline V gene has CDR1 MNHEY and CDR2 SVGAGI. The V end lost 0 bases, the J end lost 4 bases, and 12 bases lay between the germline ends. The CDR3 region is CASSYSGEWGTEAFF. The DNA for the CDR3 is TGTGCCAGCAGTTACTCGGGGGAGTGGGGCACTGAAGCTTTCTTT.

This rearrangement joins TRBV10-3 to TRBJ1-1, with D possibly matching TRBD1 (6 bases). The CDR3 is 13 amino acids. CDR1 ENHRY and CDR2 SYGVKD come from the germline V gene. Trimming pared 3 bases from V and 6 bases from J, leaving 11 bases between. The chain's CDR3 is CAISDRQVSEAFF. Here the CDR3 DNA reads TGTGCCATCAGTGATCGACAGGTCTCTGAAGCTTTCTTT.

This clone was detected once. The chain joins TRBV7-2 to TRBJ2-2; TRBD2 matches at 12 bases. There are 19 residues in the CDR3. The germline V gene encodes CDR1 SGHTA and CDR2 FQGNSA. The J segment lost 5 bases and the V segment lost 1 base, leaving 11 bases of the junction unmatched. Written as DNA, the CDR3 is TGTGCCAGCAGCTTAGAAATTTCTAGCGGGGGGGCACTGACCGGGGAGCTGTTTTTT. This sequence encodes CASSLEISSGGALTGELFF.